The 27 T cell receptor beta chains given below trace back to one sample, sequenced in a study of chemoradiotherapy in HPV16-positive cancers. Sequencing was performed with immunoSEQ multiplex PCR; in TCRdb, only in-frame clones are kept and a portion is missing. The repertoire includes about 16,000 clones, approximately 70% of them detected once, and approximately 8% sits in the top ten. The input for sequencing was tumor tissue, taken from a patient who underwent chemoradiotherapy. The receptors here all came from a human donor with HPV-associated anogenital cancer.

This chain uses TRBV6-6 with TRBJ2-5; 10 bases are shared with TRBD1. TRBJ2-7 matches the DNA end more closely, so the J call is doubtful. Germline assignment: CDR1 MNHNY and CDR2 SVGAGI (reference sequence). This CDR3 is 15 amino acids long. CDR3 protein: CASTFGDRGNHEQYF. CDR3 DNA sequence: TGTGCCAGCACATTTGGGGACAGGGGAAACCACGAGCAGTACTTC.

The CDR3 is CASSLERRNNEQFF. In DNA form, the CDR3 reads TGTGCCAGCAGCTTAGAGCGGAGAAACAATGAGCAGTTCTTC. The genes are TRBV7-9 and TRBJ2-1; weak D call: TRBD2 (5 bases). The V end lost 1 base, the J end lost 5 bases, and 9 bases lay between the germline ends. The germline gives CDR1 SEHNR, CDR2 FQNEAQ (reference sequence). The CDR3 totals 14 residues.

This chain links TRBV19 with TRBJ1-2; D not resolved. The CDR3 totals 11 residues. The V and J ends lost 6 bases and 5 bases respectively, with 7 bases between them. Germline V gene data show CDR1 as LNHDA and CDR2 as SQIVND (reference sequence). The CDR3 DNA sequence: TGTGCCAGTAGGGCGGGGTATGGCTACACCTTC. Residues: CASRAGYGYTF.

This clone was seen more than once but under ten times. V gene TRBV7-9 combines with J gene TRBJ2-7; D ambiguous. The ends were cut back, 5 bases at V and 10 bases at J, with 18 bases in the middle. The CDR3 loop spans 13 amino acids. CDR1 and CDR2 (germline): SEHNR, FQNEAQ (reference sequence). The CDR3 coding sequence is TGTGCCAGCAGCCAAATGGTCCCGGGTCTTCAGTACTTC. It encodes CASSQMVPGLQYF.

The CDR3: CASSQEGQSSTAYNQPQHF. DNA of the CDR3: TGTGCCAGCAGCCAAGAGGGACAGTCCTCCACAGCCTACAATCAGCCCCAGCATTTT. The chain recombines TRBV5-4 with TRBJ1-5, with 7 bases lining up with TRBD1. Germline V CDR1 and CDR2: SGHNT, YYREEE (reference sequence). This CDR3 spans 19 amino acids. The trim removed 4 bases at V and 3 bases at J, leaving 19 bases unmatched. The full variable domain, with the rest looked up from reference TRBV5-4 and TRBJ1-5, is ETGVTQSPTHLIKTRGQQVTLRCSSQSGHNTVSWYQQALGQGPQFIFQYYREEENGRGNFPPRFSGLQFPNYSSELNVNALELDDSALYLCASSQEGQSSTAYNQPQHFGDGTRLSIL.

A single count supports this clone. This sequence joins TRBV4-1 and TRBJ1-1, with unresolved D. V shed 1 base and J shed 0 bases, with 21 bases lying between them. Germline lookup yields CDR1 MGHRA and CDR2 YSYEKL. The CDR3 totals 19 residues. The CDR3 reads CASSQGRVFGRRLNTEAFF. CDR3 sequence (DNA): TGCGCCAGCAGCCAAGGAAGGGTTTTTGGGCGACGCCTGAACACTGAAGCTTTCTTT.

This clone was detected only a few times. The V and J genes are TRBV5-1 and TRBJ2-5; 7 nucleotides line up with TRBD2. The CDR3 loop spans 14 amino acids. Trimming cost V 4 bases and J 5 bases; bases outside gene matches: 8. CDR1 is SGHRS and CDR2 is YFSETQ in the germline V gene. The CDR3 DNA reads TGCGCCAGCAGCCCGGCGAGCGGGGTGGAGACCCAGTACTTC. This translates into CASSPASGVETQYF. Full variable domain (missing parts from reference TRBV5-1 and TRBJ2-5): KAGVTQTPRYLIKTRGQQVTLSCSPISGHRSVSWYQQTPGQGLQFLFEYFSETQRNKGNFPGRFSGRQFSNSRSEMNVSTLELGDSALYLCASSPASGVETQYFGPGTRLLVL.

The J gene is TRBJ2-7, the V gene TRBV18; TRBD1 aligns across 8 bases. V gave up 6 bases and J gave up 3 bases; unmatched junction bases: 7. The CDR3 sequence is 14 residues long. Germline CDR1 KGHSH, CDR2 LQKENI. The DNA of the CDR3 is TGTGCCAGCTCCGTTACGGGACAGGACTACGAGCAGTACTTC. It yields the protein CASSVTGQDYEQYF.

The V call is TRBV2, the J call TRBJ2-1, with a tentative D call TRBD1 (6 bases). Germline CDR1 reads SNHLY; CDR2 reads FYNNEI. This CDR3 has 16 residues. Trimming pared 4 bases from V and 7 bases from J, leaving 20 bases between. The CDR3 reads CASSGQGPTFFNEQFF. The CDR3 region has the DNA TGTGCCAGCAGTGGTCAGGGGCCCACTTTCTTTAATGAGCAGTTCTTC.

A word on this clone: Other DNA sequences within the sample encode an identical CDR3. The chain combines TRBV7-9 with TRBJ2-7; weak D call: TRBD1 (5 bases). V gave up 1 base and J gave up 2 bases, with 12 bases separating them. The CDR3 has 15 residues. CDR1 is SEHNR and CDR2 is FQNEAQ in the germline V gene (reference sequence). CDR3 protein: CASSLVSGRAYEQYF. CDR3 in DNA: TGTGCCAGCAGCTTAGTCTCCGGCAGGGCCTACGAGCAGTACTTC.

This clone was counted a few times. The rearrangement uses TRBV2 and TRBJ1-4, with a tentative D call TRBD1 (6 bases). The ends were cut back, 3 bases at V and 5 bases at J, with 28 bases in the middle. This CDR3 is built from 20 residues. CDR1 SNHLY and CDR2 FYNNEI come from the germline V gene. The CDR3 sequence: CASSDNIYTSSGQKNEKLFF. The CDR3 nucleotides are TGTGCCAGCAGTGACAATATTTATACTTCCAGTGGACAGAAAAATGAAAAACTGTTTTTT.

A few counts support this clone. The chain carries TRBV14 and TRBJ2-4; tentatively, D is TRBD1 or TRBD2 (5 bases each). The CDR3 is 12 amino acids. In germline, CDR1 is SGHDN, CDR2 FVKESK. V lost 4 bases and J 7 bases, leaving 8 bases between the germline ends. The CDR3 DNA reads TGTGCCAGCAGCCGGGGGACGAACATTCAGTACTTC. This sequence encodes CASSRGTNIQYF. Filled out from reference TRBV14 and TRBJ2-4, the complete variable domain reads EAGVTQFPSHSVIEKGQTVTLRCDPISGHDNLYWYRRVMGKEIKFLLHFVKESKQDESGMPNNRFLAERTGGTYSTLKVQPAELEDSGVYFCASSRGTNIQYFGAGTRLSVL.

The J gene is TRBJ2-1, the V gene TRBV5-4; D remains unclear. CDR3 length equals 14 residues. Germline CDR1 and CDR2: SGHNT and YYREEE (reference sequence). The V and J ends lost 2 bases and 8 bases respectively, with 14 bases between them. Here the CDR3 DNA reads TGTGCCAGCAGCTTTGCCCTCACTGGGGATGAGCAGTTCTTC. Amino acid sequence: CASSFALTGDEQFF.

The chain recombines TRBV11-2 with TRBJ2-3; D may be TRBD2 (5 bases). The CDR3 spans 15 residues. Germline V CDR1 and CDR2: SGHAT, FQNNGV. V shed 5 bases and J shed 6 bases, with 18 bases lying between them. Here the CDR3 DNA reads TGTGCCAGCAGCCCGAACGGGATTCCTGGGGATACGCAGTATTTT. Protein product: CASSPNGIPGDTQYF.

The genes are TRBV7-9 and TRBJ2-5, with 9 bases matching TRBD2. Unmatched junction bases numbered 6, after V lost 5 bases and J lost 2 bases. The germline gives CDR1 SEHNR, CDR2 FQNEAQ (reference sequence). The CDR3 runs 15 residues. As DNA, the CDR3 is TGTGCCAGCAGCCTACTCCTAGCGGGACAAGAGACCCAGTACTTC. Translation gives CASSLLLAGQETQYF.

This clone appeared a few times. The chain combines TRBV5-1 with TRBJ2-5; 7 bases are shared with TRBD2. This CDR3 region has 16 residues. Germline V gene sequence: CDR1 SGHRS, CDR2 YFSETQ. The junction had 5 bases not matched to a gene; V was cut back by 0 bases and J by 0 bases. Written as DNA, the CDR3 is TGCGCCAGCAGCTTGGGGGCTAGCGGCCACCAAGAGACCCAGTACTTC. Translating gives CASSLGASGHQETQYF. The complete variable domain, with remaining parts taken from reference TRBV5-1 and TRBJ2-5, reads KAGVTQTPRYLIKTRGQQVTLSCSPISGHRSVSWYQQTPGQGLQFLFEYFSETQRNKGNFPGRFSGRQFSNSRSEMNVSTLELGDSALYLCASSLGASGHQETQYFGPGTRLLVL.

J is TRBJ2-7 and V is TRBV27; D gene uncertain. Germline loops: CDR1 MNHEY, CDR2 SMNVEV (reference sequence). This CDR3 is 12 amino acids long. The V and J ends lost 8 bases and 2 bases respectively, with 10 bases between them. The chain's CDR3 is CASGHSTYEQYF. In DNA, the CDR3 is TGTGCCAGCGGCCATTCCACCTACGAGCAGTACTTC.

J is TRBJ2-3 and V is TRBV7-2; D gene uncertain. CDR1 SGHTA and CDR2 FQGNSA come from the germline V gene. V lost 6 bases to trimming and J lost 7 bases, with 11 bases between them. CDR3 length: 12 residues. In DNA form, the CDR3 reads TGTGCCAGCAGGAACACTGCCTATACGCAGTATTTT. Translated: CASRNTAYTQYF.

The CDR3 DNA reads TGCGCCAGCAGCCGTGGACTAGCGGGGTTAGTGGAGACCCAGTACTTC. It codes for CASSRGLAGLVETQYF. The V gene is TRBV4-1, the J gene TRBJ2-5, with 12 bases identical to TRBD2. Germline CDR1 MGHRA, CDR2 YSYEKL. CDR3 length: 16 amino acids. V lost 4 bases to trimming and J lost 5 bases; unmatched junction nucleotides: 8.

This chain joins TRBV10-1 and TRBJ2-3; possibly TRBD1 or TRBD2 for D (5 bases each). This CDR3 comprises 13 residues. Germline-derived CDR1 and CDR2 are WNHNN and SYGVQD (reference sequence). Trimming took 9 bases from V and 2 from J, leaving 12 bases between them. The CDR3 region is CASRRGATDTQYF. In DNA, the CDR3 is TGCGCCAGTCGCCGAGGGGCCACAGATACGCAGTATTTT.

A few counts support this clone. The rearrangement uses TRBV29-1 and TRBJ1-6, with D possibly being TRBD1 (6 bases). This CDR3 has 14 amino acids. The V end lost 4 bases, the J end lost 9 bases, and 16 bases lay between the germline ends. Germline assignment: CDR1 SQVTM and CDR2 ANQGSEA. CDR3 DNA: TGCAGCGTTGGCCCGGGGGGCAACGGTTCACCCCTCCACTTT. It encodes CSVGPGGNGSPLHF.

The chain links TRBV7-3 to TRBJ2-6; 14 nucleotides line up with TRBD2. J lost 4 bases, V lost 5 bases, and 7 bases had no gene match. The V gene's germline CDR1 is SGHTA and CDR2 FQGTGA. This CDR3 contains 18 residues. Written as DNA, the CDR3 is TGTGCCAGCAGCGCCGCGGGACTAGCGGGAGCCGGGGCCAACGTCCTGACTTTC. It translates to CASSAAGLAGAGANVLTF.

This clone occurred once. The J gene is TRBJ2-7, the V gene TRBV4-1; no firm D call. The CDR3 has 14 residues. V lost 4 bases and J 0 bases, leaving 10 bases between the germline ends. Germline V CDR1 and CDR2: MGHRA, YSYEKL. CDR3 sequence (DNA): TGCGCCAGCAGCCTAGAGGCGGACTCCTACGAGCAGTACTTC. It encodes CASSLEADSYEQYF.

The chain uses TRBV5-4 and TRBJ1-5, with TRBD1 identical over 7 bases. Germline assignment: CDR1 SGHNT and CDR2 YYREEE (reference sequence). The CDR3 is 16 amino acids. V gave up 4 bases and J gave up 5 bases; unmatched junction bases: 12. This CDR3 is CASSEDRGLGDQPQHF. The CDR3 DNA sequence: TGTGCCAGCAGCGAAGATAGGGGGCTGGGGGATCAGCCCCAGCATTTT.

CDR3 in DNA: TGTGCCAGCAGTGACTCTAGCGGGGGGGGCACAGATACGCAGTATTTT. This gives the protein CASSDSSGGGTDTQYF. The chain recombines TRBV6-4 with TRBJ2-3; 11 bases are a match to TRBD2. This CDR3 region has 16 residues. Germline V lookup: CDR1 MRHNA, CDR2 SNTAGT. Trimming cost V 0 bases and J 1 base; bases outside gene matches: 0.

The rearrangement uses TRBV6-4 and TRBJ2-3, with a weak D call TRBD2 (5 bases). The CDR3 runs to 16 residues. Trimming shortened V by 8 bases and J by 2 bases, and 20 bases separated the two germline ends. Germline-derived CDR1 and CDR2 are MRHNA and SNTAGT. The CDR3 region is CASPEATLGHTDTQYF. CDR3 nucleotides: TGTGCCAGCCCAGAGGCTACACTAGGCCACACAGATACGCAGTATTTT.

The chain uses TRBV5-1 and TRBJ2-3; 8 nucleotides line up with TRBD1. CDR1 SGHRS and CDR2 YFSETQ come from the germline V gene. The trim removed 0 bases at V and 0 bases at J, leaving 6 bases unmatched. The CDR3 loop spans 17 amino acids. CDR3 sequence: CASSLARTGISTDTQYF. DNA of the CDR3: TGCGCCAGCAGCTTGGCCAGGACAGGGATAAGCACAGATACGCAGTATTTT.